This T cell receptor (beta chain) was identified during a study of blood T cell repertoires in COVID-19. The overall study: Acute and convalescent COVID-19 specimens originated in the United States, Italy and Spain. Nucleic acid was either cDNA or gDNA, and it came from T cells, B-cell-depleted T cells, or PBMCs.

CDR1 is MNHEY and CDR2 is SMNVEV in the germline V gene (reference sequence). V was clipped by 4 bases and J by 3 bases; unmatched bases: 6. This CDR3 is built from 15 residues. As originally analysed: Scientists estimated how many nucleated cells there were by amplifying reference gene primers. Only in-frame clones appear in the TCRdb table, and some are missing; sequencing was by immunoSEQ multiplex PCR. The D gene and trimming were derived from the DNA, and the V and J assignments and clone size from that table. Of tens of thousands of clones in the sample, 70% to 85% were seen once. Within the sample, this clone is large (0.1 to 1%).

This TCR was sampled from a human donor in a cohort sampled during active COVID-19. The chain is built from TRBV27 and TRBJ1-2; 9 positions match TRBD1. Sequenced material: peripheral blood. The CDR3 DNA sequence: TGTGCCAGCAGTTCCACAGGGGGCTTGTACTATGGCTACACCTTC. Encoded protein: CASSSTGGLYYGYTF.